Sequencing of this T cell receptor beta chain was carried out in a study of T cell repertoires in cytomegalovirus infection. The overall study: It can be stated that public TCR beta signatures indicated CMV infection as well as a matching HLA type.

Using its own MiXCR run on the reads, TCRdb lists one record per CDR3 protein. The table shows around 350,000 distinct CDR3 sequences, with less than 20% occurring only once. This clonotype was recorded a few times. Its antigen is not identified. Findings and caveats of the study: Clonotypes of TCR beta that were HLA-C-restricted and CMV-specific dominated the ex vivo response. Using cumulative public TCR beta family frequency, the authors identified those who carried CMV together with the relevant HLA.

Input material: PBMCs. The clonotype comes from a human donor in good health (CMV status not recorded). Some clones in this sample may be carry-over from other donors' samples.

Here the CDR3 reads CSARTPGTSGNYNEQFF. The DNA of the CDR3 is TGCAGTGCTAGAACTCCCGGGACTAGCGGGAACTACAATGAGCAGTTCTTC. V gene TRBV20-1 combines with J gene TRBJ2-1; 13 bases align to TRBD2. Per germline, CDR1 DFQATT and CDR2 SNEGSKA (reference sequence). The V segment lost 2 bases and the J segment 3 bases; nucleotides outside the gene matches: 7. The CDR3 has 17 residues.